The present T cell receptor (beta chain) was sequenced within a study of shared clonotypes between healthy human individuals. General observations from the study: Shared clonotypes across all four donors exceeded non-shared ones in generation probability.

Concerning this clone itself: Its antigen is not identified.

V was cut by 3 bases and J by 3 bases, with 9 bases left in between. The length of the CDR3 is 14 residues. Germline V gene lookup returns CDR1 SGHRS and CDR2 YFSETQ. Each replicate PCR on the sorted subsets used 150 to 200 ng DNA (around 30,000 T cell genomes). The data were produced by immunoSEQ multiplex PCR, yet TCRdb's version contains in-frame clones alone and is incomplete. Among some 1,100,000 clones listed, 75% to 80% were seen once. The chain couples TRBV5-1 to TRBJ2-2, with D tentatively TRBD1 (6 bases). This receptor was taken from a young man in good health. Some clones in this sample may be carry-over from other donors' samples. Sequenced: memory CD4+ T cells from PBMCs. Subset denoted: CD45RA-negative fraction. The CDR3 DNA is TGCGCCAGCAGCTCTAACAGGGACACCGGGGAGCTGTTTTTT. It is translated as CASSSNRDTGELFF.